The next 7 T cell receptor beta chains were all read from a single sample in a study of CXCR3-negative and CXCR3-positive naive CD8 T cells. General study points: Naive CXCR3-positive cells had TRB CDR3s more hydrophobic than those of CXCR3-negative naive cells.

Through 5' RACE with UMI labels, the TRB cDNA libraries were prepared. TCRdb re-called the 5' RACE reads and shows each CDR3 protein once, DNA omitted. The sample table sets out some 130,000 distinct CDR3 sequences. Their antigen targets remain unknown. Sequencing was carried out using naive CXCR3+ CD8+ T cells from blood. Stated subset: CD45RO-CCR7+CD27+CD95- naive CD8+ T cells expressing CXCR3 (TNR3+). The receptors shown here come from a human donor in good health. Some clones in this sample may be carry-over from other donors' samples.

The rearrangement joins TRBV27 to TRBJ2-7; TCRdb's assignment of TRBD2 cannot be checked, as there is no DNA. The CDR3 spans 14 residues. Germline V lookup: CDR1 MNHEY, CDR2 SMNVEV (reference sequence). This chain's CDR3 is CASSLSRLAFEQYF.

The J gene is TRBJ2-5, the V gene TRBV20-1; TCRdb names TRBD1, which stays unverified in the absence of DNA. The CDR3 consists of 15 residues. The V gene's germline CDR1 is DFQATT and CDR2 SNEGSKA (reference sequence). CDR3 region: CSASRVQWPKETQYF.

The rearrangement joins TRBV5-6 to TRBJ2-7; no DNA is available, so the TRBD2 call from TCRdb remains unchecked. The CDR3 length is 15 residues. The germline CDR1 and CDR2 sequences are SGHDT and YYEEEE. CDR3 sequence reads: CASSFGGSAHYEQYF. The complete variable domain, with remaining parts taken from reference TRBV5-6 and TRBJ2-7, reads DAGVTQSPTHLIKTRGQQVTLRCSPKSGHDTVSWYQQALGQGPQFIFQYYEEEERQRGNFPDRFSGHQFPNYSSELNVNALLLGDSALYLCASSFGGSAHYEQYFGPGTRLTVT.

The J gene is TRBJ2-7, the V gene TRBV29-1; TCRdb calls TRBD1, which cannot be checked without DNA. The CDR3 has 12 residues. The germline V gene has CDR1 SQVTM and CDR2 ANQGSEA. The CDR3: CSVRDRTSEQYF.

Here the CDR3 reads CASSSGYVGDEQFF. This sequence joins TRBV7-9 and TRBJ2-1; with no DNA, the TCRdb D assignment of TRBD1 cannot be verified. CDR1 SEHNR and CDR2 FQNEAQ come from the germline V gene (reference sequence). CDR3 length: 14 residues. The full variable domain, with the rest looked up from reference TRBV7-9 and TRBJ2-1, is DTGVSQNPRHKITKRGQNVTFRCDPISEHNRLYWYRQTLGQGPEFLTYFQNEAQLEKSRLLSDRFSAERPKGSFSTLEIQRTEQGDSAMYLCASSSGYVGDEQFFGPGTRLTVL.

V and J are TRBV4-3 and TRBJ2-3; TCRdb's assignment of TRBD2 cannot be checked, as there is no DNA. Germline CDR1 and CDR2: LGHNA and YSLEER. The CDR3 is 14 residues long. CDR3 amino acids: CASSLGGRTDTQYF.

This chain joins TRBV7-6 and TRBJ2-3; the TRBD1 assignment by TCRdb is unverifiable without DNA. Per germline, CDR1 SGHVS and CDR2 FNYEAQ. The CDR3 runs to 15 residues. The chain's CDR3 is CASSWTGGATDTQYF.